This T cell receptor beta chain was captured by sequencing in a study of CD8 T cells in Susac syndrome. With random hexamers, roughly 0.45 to 1 ug RNA was reverse transcribed. By means of immunoSEQ multiplex PCR, TCR beta CDR3 spanning 54 Vbeta and 13 Jbeta underwent amplification. TCRdb passed the immunoSEQ multiplex PCR reads through MiXCR, listing each CDR3 protein once. The table has roughly 300,000 distinct CDR3 sequences, 85% seen once; the top ten hold over 0.095%. This clonotype has a single count. Sequencing of TCR beta was performed on blood CD8+ and CD4+ T cells. TEMRA cells were FACS-enriched, while CD8+ and CD4+ T cells were negatively isolated. CDR1 and CDR2 (germline): SGHDN, FVKESK. V shed 4 bases, J shed 0 bases, and the junction held 5 bases outside the gene matches. This CDR3 contains 17 residues.

The receptor comes from a human donor with multiple sclerosis. This chain connects TRBV14 to TRBJ2-5; 13 nucleotides align to TRBD2. Sequencing was performed on CD8+ T cells from PBMCs. The CDR3 region has the DNA TGTGCCAGCAGCCCGGGACTAGCGGGGTTGTACCAAGAGACCCAGTACTTC. Translating it yields CASSPGLAGLYQETQYF.